Following are 12 T cell receptor beta chains from one sample sequenced in a study of shared clonotypes between healthy human individuals. TCRdb's table, derived via immunoSEQ multiplex PCR, lists solely in-frame clones and lacks some. The sample gives 530,000 or so clones, about 80% of which show up once; around 13% is in the top ten. Input material: PBMCs. These receptors were collected from a woman in her forties in good health. Some clones in this sample may be carry-over from other donors' samples.

This clone appeared many times. The chain recombines TRBV28 with TRBJ2-7; D tentatively fits TRBD1 or TRBD2 (7 bases each). CDR3 length equals 15 residues. The germline CDR1 and CDR2 sequences are MDHEN and SYDVKM. Trimming cost V 8 bases and J 0 bases, with 17 bases left between them. This chain's CDR3 is CASCGTGDYSYEQYF. The CDR3 DNA is TGTGCCAGCTGTGGTACAGGGGACTACTCCTACGAGCAGTACTTC. Complete variable domain (other parts from reference TRBV28 and TRBJ2-7): DVKVTQSSRYLVKRTGEKVFLECVQDMDHENMFWYRQDPGLGLRLIYFSYDVKMKEKGDIPEGYSVSREKKERFSLILESASTNQTSMYLCASCGTGDYSYEQYFGPGTRLTVT.

This clone was seen more than once but under ten times. The gene calls are TRBV28 and TRBJ1-1, with D possibly being TRBD1 (5 bases). V lost 8 bases, J lost 10 bases, and 20 bases lay in between. Germline V CDR1 and CDR2: MDHEN, SYDVKM. The CDR3 runs 13 residues. The CDR3 nucleotides are TGTGCCAGCCTCAGTCCAGGGACTACGTTAGCTTTCTTT. Translation: CASLSPGTTLAFF.

The rearrangement links TRBV9 to TRBJ2-7; 9 bases are shared with TRBD2. With 4 bases clipped from V and 0 bases from J, the junction kept 11 bases outside the gene matches. Germline V CDR1 and CDR2: SGDLS, YYNGEE. The CDR3 runs 17 residues. The CDR3 spells CASSSRPTTSGSYEQYF. The CDR3, as DNA: TGTGCCAGCAGCTCTCGCCCTACGACTAGCGGCTCCTACGAGCAGTACTTC.

The table lists this clone with a count of one. The V call is TRBV9, the J call TRBJ1-4; perhaps TRBD1 as D (5 bases). This CDR3 comprises 16 residues. Germline-derived CDR1 and CDR2 are SGDLS and YYNGEE. The V end was cut by 3 bases, the J end by 4 bases, with 16 bases between. As DNA, the CDR3 is TGTGCCAGCAGCGCCGGGAGGGCAGGGCTTAATGAAAAACTGTTTTTT. It translates to CASSAGRAGLNEKLFF. Variable domain in full (rest from reference TRBV9 and TRBJ1-4): DSGVTQTPKHLITATGQRVTLRCSPRSGDLSVYWYQQSLDQGLQFLIQYYNGEERAKGNILERFSAQQFPDLHSELNLSSLELGDSALYFCASSAGRAGLNEKLFFGSGTQLSVL.

Points on this clone: At the DNA level, this CDR3 is encoded by other sequences in the same sample as well. The chain has TRBV7-2 and TRBJ2-1; D is ambiguous. The CDR3 has 13 amino acids. CDR1 is SGHTA, CDR2 FQGNSA, per germline. The V end was cut by 1 base, the J end by 7 bases, with 8 bases between. The CDR3 DNA sequence: TGTGCCAGCAGCTTAGGGGCGGCTAATGAGCAGTTCTTC. The encoded protein is CASSLGAANEQFF. Filled out from reference TRBV7-2 and TRBJ2-1, the complete variable domain reads GAGVSQSPSNKVTEKGKDVELRCDPISGHTALYWYRQSLGQGLEFLIYFQGNSAPDKSGLPSDRFSAERTGGSVSTLTIQRTQQEDSAVYLCASSLGAANEQFFGPGTRLTVL.

V gene TRBV6-1 combines with J gene TRBJ2-2, with no clear D. The CDR3 extends over 15 amino acids. CDR1 is MNHNS and CDR2 is SASEGT in the germline V gene. V lost 2 bases and J 6 bases, leaving 13 bases between the germline ends. DNA of the CDR3: TGTGCCAGCAGTGAACTTGTCGGCTTGGCCGGGGAGCTGTTTTTT. Its translation is CASSELVGLAGELFF.

The rearrangement uses TRBV15 and TRBJ1-1, with D maybe TRBD1 (5 bases). The CDR3 spans 15 residues. V was clipped by 0 bases and J by 4 bases, with 12 bases between them. Per germline, CDR1 LNHNV and CDR2 YYDKDF (reference sequence). Written as DNA, the CDR3 is TGTGCCACCAGCAGAGACGGGGGGGAGGGCACTGAAGCTTTCTTT. Residues: CATSRDGGEGTEAFF.

This clone was detected once. The rearrangement links TRBV18 to TRBJ1-2; 9 nucleotides agree with TRBD1. V shed 3 bases and J 5 bases; nucleotides not matched to a gene: 10. Germline V lookup: CDR1 KGHSH, CDR2 LQKENI. The CDR3 is 16 amino acids. The CDR3 region has the DNA TGTGCCAGCTCACCCGATCTACAGGGGGCGCAGTATGGCTACACCTTC. Translating it yields CASSPDLQGAQYGYTF. The complete variable domain, with remaining parts taken from reference TRBV18 and TRBJ1-2, reads NAGVMQNPRHLVRRRGQEARLRCSPMKGHSHVYWYRQLPEEGLKFMVYLQKENIIDESGMPKERFSAEFPKEGPSILRIQQVVRGDSAAYFCASSPDLQGAQYGYTFGSGTRLTVV.

The chain has TRBV5-8 and TRBJ2-1, with unresolved D. The germline V and J ends were trimmed by 0 bases and 0 bases, with 13 bases remaining between them. Per the germline V gene, CDR1 is SGHTS and CDR2 is YDEGEE. The CDR3 spans 17 residues. CDR3 protein: CASSLVGYPSSYNEQFF. The DNA for the CDR3 is TGTGCCAGCAGCTTGGTTGGCTACCCGAGCTCCTACAATGAGCAGTTCTTC.

The V call is TRBV30, the J call TRBJ2-2; D is unresolved. The germline V and J ends were trimmed by 3 bases and 3 bases, with 2 bases remaining between them. CDR1 GTSNPN and CDR2 SVGIG come from the germline V gene (reference sequence). This CDR3 is 11 amino acids long. CDR3 residues: CAWRYTGELFF. DNA for the CDR3: TGTGCCTGGAGGTACACCGGGGAGCTGTTTTTT.

This chain joins TRBV7-9 and TRBJ2-1; 11 nucleotides agree with TRBD2. V trimming: 5 bases; J trimming: 10 bases; junction bases outside the gene matches: 10. Germline V gives CDR1 SEHNR, CDR2 FQNEAQ (reference sequence). The CDR3 has 15 amino acids. DNA for the CDR3: TGTGCCAGCAGCCCTCCTCTAGCGGGAGGTAAGGAGCAGTTCTTC. This codes for CASSPPLAGGKEQFF.

V gene TRBV19 combines with J gene TRBJ2-3, with a weak D call TRBD2 (6 bases). V dropped 5 bases and J dropped 0 bases, with 12 bases sitting between them. The CDR3 contains 15 residues. Germline lookup yields CDR1 LNHDA and CDR2 SQIVND (reference sequence). The CDR3 nucleotides read TGTGCCAGTAGTTATAGCGGCCCTAGCACAGATACGCAGTATTTT. Encoded protein: CASSYSGPSTDTQYF.